Below, one T cell receptor beta chain is given with its context. This entry comes from a study of T cells expressing NK-cell markers. TCRdb reprocessed the 5' RACE reads, with one entry per CDR3 protein and no DNA. Its table records hundreds of thousands of distinct CDR3 sequences. This clonotype was sampled from a man between 18 and 69 years old in good health. Sample: blood T cells: a sorted CD56 or NKG2C T cell subset, CD4+ or CD8+ T cells, or bulk PBMC T cells (not recorded which).

The CDR3 region is CAWSVEFNQPQHF. The gene calls are TRBV30 and TRBJ1-5. The CDR3 is 13 amino acids. The V gene's germline CDR1 is GTSNPN and CDR2 SVGIG (reference sequence).